The entry that follows covers one TCR beta chain sequence. Its antigen is still unknown. Vbeta (60) and Jbeta (13) primers were used in the PCR. This table comes from immunoSEQ multiplex PCR, and its TCRdb copy is limited to in-frame clones, with some not included. The sample carries some 110,000 clones, 74% recorded once. The record originates from a study of cytomegalovirus exposure and HLA in healthy donors. About the research overall: In an earlier analysis, 95 million to 140 million unique TCR beta sequences were found from 150 million to 200 million T cells. General study points: Judged likely to be a sequencing artifact was a cluster of highly shared sequence variants.

In germline, CDR1 is KGHSY, CDR2 FQNENV. The CDR3 has 14 residues. Trimming stripped 5 bases from V and 3 bases from J, with 11 bases between. The sequence was obtained from a woman between 45 and 65 years old in good health and CMV-seropositive. Sequences were obtained from PBMCs. The chain joins TRBV16 to TRBJ1-5, with TRBD1 as a possible D gene (5 bases). The CDR3 here is CASSSDSLNQPQHF. The CDR3 nucleotides are TGTGCCAGCAGCTCTGACAGTCTCAATCAGCCCCAGCATTTT.